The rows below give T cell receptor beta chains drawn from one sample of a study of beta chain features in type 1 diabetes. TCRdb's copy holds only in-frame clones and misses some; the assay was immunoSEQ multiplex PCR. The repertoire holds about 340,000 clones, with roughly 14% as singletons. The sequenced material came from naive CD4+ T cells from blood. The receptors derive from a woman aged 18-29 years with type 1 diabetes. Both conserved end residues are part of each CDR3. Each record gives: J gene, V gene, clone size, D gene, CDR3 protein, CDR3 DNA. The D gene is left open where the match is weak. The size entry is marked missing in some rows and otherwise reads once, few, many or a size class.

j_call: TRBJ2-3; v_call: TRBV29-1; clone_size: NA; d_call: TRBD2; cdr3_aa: CSVGTSGSADTQYF; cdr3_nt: TGCAGCGTTGGGACTAGCGGGAGTGCAGATACGCAGTATTTT
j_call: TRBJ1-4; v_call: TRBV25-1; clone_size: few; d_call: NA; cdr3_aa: CASSEYFAEANEKLFF; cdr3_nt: TGTGCCAGCAGTGAATATTTCGCAGAAGCTAATGAAAAACTGTTTTTT
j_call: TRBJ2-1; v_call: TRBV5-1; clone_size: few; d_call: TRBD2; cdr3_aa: CASSLAALAGVNEQFF; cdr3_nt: TGCGCCAGCAGCTTGGCCGCGCTAGCGGGAGTCAATGAGCAGTTCTTC
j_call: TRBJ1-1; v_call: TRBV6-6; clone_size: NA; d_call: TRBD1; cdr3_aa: CASTLPTGAEAFF; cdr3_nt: TGTGCCAGCACCCTACCGACAGGGGCTGAAGCTTTCTTT
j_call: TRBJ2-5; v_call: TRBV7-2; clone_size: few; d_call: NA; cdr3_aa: CASSTRQGGETQYF; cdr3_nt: TGTGCCAGCAGCACGAGACAGGGAGGAGAGACCCAGTACTTC
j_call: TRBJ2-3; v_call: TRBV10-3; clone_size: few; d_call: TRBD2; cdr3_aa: CAISESFVAGRTDTQYF; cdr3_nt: TGTGCCATCAGTGAGTCGTTCGTAGCGGGGCGCACAGATACGCAGTATTTT
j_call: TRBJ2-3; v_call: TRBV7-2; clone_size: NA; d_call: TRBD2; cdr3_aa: CASSLIGPSGGDTQYF; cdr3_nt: TGTGCCAGCAGCTTAATCGGCCCTAGCGGGGGAGATACGCAGTATTTT
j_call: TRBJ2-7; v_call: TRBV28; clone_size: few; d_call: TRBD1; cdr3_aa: CASSPGTGWYYEQYF; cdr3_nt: TGTGCCAGCAGCCCAGGGACAGGCTGGTATTACGAGCAGTACTTC
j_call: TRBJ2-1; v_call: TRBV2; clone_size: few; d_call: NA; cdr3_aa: CASSELNPLVSHNEQFF; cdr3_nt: TGTGCCAGCAGTGAGCTGAACCCCCTAGTCAGCCACAATGAGCAGTTCTTC
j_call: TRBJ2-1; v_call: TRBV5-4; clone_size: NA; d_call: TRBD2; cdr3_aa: CASSPGGGTYNEQFF; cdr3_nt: TGTGCCAGCAGCCCCGGGGGGGGAACCTACAATGAGCAGTTCTTC
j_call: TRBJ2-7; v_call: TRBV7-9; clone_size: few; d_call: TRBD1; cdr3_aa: CASWTGDEQYF; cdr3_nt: TGTGCCAGCTGGACAGGGGATGAGCAGTACTTC
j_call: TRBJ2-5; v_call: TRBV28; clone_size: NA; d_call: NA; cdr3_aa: CASSLTGLPSRETQYF; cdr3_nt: TGTGCCAGCAGCTTGACGGGACTGCCGTCCCGAGAGACCCAGTACTTC
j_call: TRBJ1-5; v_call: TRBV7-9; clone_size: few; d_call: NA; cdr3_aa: CASSRLGDSNQPQHF; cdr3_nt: TGTGCCAGCAGCCGACTAGGGGACAGCAATCAGCCCCAGCATTTT
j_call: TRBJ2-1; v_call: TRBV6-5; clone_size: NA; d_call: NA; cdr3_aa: CASSSPGFQRAFF; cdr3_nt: TGTGCCAGCAGTTCCCCCGGGTTTCAGAGGGCGTTCTTC
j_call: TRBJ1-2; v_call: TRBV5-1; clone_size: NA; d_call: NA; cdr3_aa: CASSLRGIVQGEGYTF; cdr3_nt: TGCGCCAGCAGCTTGCGGGGGATAGTACAAGGAGAAGGCTACACCTTC
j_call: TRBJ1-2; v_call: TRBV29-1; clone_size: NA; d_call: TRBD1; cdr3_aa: CSVPGQGGGYTF; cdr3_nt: TGCAGCGTTCCCGGACAGGGAGGAGGCTACACCTTC
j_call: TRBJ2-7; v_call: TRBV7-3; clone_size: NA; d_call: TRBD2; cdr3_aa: CASSLRGGGGDYEQYF; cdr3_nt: TGTGCCAGCAGCTTAAGAGGAGGCGGGGGGGACTACGAGCAGTACTTC
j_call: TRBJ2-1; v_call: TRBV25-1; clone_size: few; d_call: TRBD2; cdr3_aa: CASTLAGASYNEQFF; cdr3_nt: TGTGCCAGCACCCTAGCGGGAGCCTCCTACAATGAGCAGTTCTTC
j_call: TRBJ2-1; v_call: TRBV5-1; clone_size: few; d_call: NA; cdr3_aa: CASSFSGNEQFF; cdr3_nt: TGCGCCAGCAGCTTTAGCGGCAATGAGCAGTTCTTC
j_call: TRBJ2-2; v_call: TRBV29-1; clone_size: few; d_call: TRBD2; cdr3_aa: CSVVSGTNTGELFF; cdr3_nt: TGCAGCGTCGTTAGCGGGACCAACACCGGGGAGCTGTTTTTT
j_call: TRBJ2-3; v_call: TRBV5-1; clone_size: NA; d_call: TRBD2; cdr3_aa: CASRLSAGRTDTQYF; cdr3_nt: TGCGCCAGCCGACTCTCAGCGGGAAGAACAGATACGCAGTATTTT
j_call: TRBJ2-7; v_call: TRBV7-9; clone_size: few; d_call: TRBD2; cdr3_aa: CASSSSLLAGPYEQYF; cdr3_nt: TGTGCCAGCAGCTCCAGCCTACTAGCGGGGCCCTACGAGCAGTACTTC
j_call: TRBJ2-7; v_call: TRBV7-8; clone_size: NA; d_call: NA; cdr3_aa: CASSRTSGLSSYEQYF; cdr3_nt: TGTGCCAGCAGCCGTACAAGCGGACTGAGCTCCTACGAGCAGTACTTC
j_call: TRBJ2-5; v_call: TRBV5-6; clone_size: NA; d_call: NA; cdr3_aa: CASTDMSSGLIAGTQYF; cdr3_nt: TGTGCCAGCACCGACATGAGCTCGGGACTCATCGCTGGGACCCAGTACTTC
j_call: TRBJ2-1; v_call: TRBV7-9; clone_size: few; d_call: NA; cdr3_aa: CASSLYRFSSYNEQFF; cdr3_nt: TGTGCCAGCAGCTTATACCGGTTTAGCTCCTACAATGAGCAGTTCTTC
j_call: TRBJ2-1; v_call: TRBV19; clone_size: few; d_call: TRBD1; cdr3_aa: CASSISDRVSSNEQFF; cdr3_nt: TGTGCCAGTAGTATCTCGGACAGGGTGAGCTCAAATGAGCAGTTCTTC
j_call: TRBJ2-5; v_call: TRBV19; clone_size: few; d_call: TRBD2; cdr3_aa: CASSSGTSGRRETQYF; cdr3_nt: TGTGCCAGTAGTAGCGGGACTAGCGGGAGGCGAGAGACCCAGTACTTC
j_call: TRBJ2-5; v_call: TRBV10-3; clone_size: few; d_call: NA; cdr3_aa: CAISESLGEWETQYF; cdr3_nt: TGTGCCATCAGTGAGTCCCTTGGGGAGTGGGAGACCCAGTACTTC
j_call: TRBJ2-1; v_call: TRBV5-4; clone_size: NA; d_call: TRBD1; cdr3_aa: CASSSANGQGNEQFF; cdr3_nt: TGTGCCAGCAGCTCCGCTAACGGACAGGGTAATGAGCAGTTCTTC
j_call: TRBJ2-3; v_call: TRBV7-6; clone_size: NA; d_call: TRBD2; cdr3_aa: CASRSPLAASTDTQYF; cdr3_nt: TGTGCCAGCAGGTCTCCTCTAGCGGCTAGCACAGATACGCAGTATTTT
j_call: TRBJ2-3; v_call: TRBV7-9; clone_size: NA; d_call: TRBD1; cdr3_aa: CASSPGTGGYSTDTQYF; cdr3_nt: TGTGCCAGCAGCCCCGGGACAGGGGGTTATAGTACAGATACGCAGTATTTT
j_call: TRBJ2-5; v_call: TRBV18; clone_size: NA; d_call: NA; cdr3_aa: CASSPNPRRQETQYF; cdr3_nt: TGTGCCAGCTCACCGAACCCGCGGCGCCAAGAGACCCAGTACTTC
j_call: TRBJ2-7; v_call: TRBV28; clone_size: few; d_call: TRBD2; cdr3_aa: CASNVGRGEQYF; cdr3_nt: TGTGCCAGCAATGTAGGGAGGGGCGAGCAGTACTTC
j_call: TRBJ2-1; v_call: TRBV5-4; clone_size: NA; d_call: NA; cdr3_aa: CAHGTPYNEQFF; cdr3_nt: TGTGCCCACGGGACACCATACAATGAGCAGTTCTTC
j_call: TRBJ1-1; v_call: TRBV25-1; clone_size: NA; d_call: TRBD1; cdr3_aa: CASRETGSPEAFF; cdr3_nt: TGTGCCAGCAGGGAGACAGGGTCACCTGAAGCTTTCTTT
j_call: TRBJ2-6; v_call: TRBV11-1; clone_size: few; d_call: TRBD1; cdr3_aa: CASSLSATGGSGANVLTF; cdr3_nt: TGTGCCAGCAGCTTATCCGCGACAGGGGGATCTGGGGCCAACGTCCTGACTTTC
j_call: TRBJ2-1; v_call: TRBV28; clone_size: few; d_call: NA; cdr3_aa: CASRRSYNEQFF; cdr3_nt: TGTGCCAGCAGAAGGAGTTACAATGAGCAGTTCTTC
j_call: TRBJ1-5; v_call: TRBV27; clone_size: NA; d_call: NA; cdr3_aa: CASSLGRGFQPQHF; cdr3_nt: TGTGCCAGCAGTTTAGGGAGGGGGTTTCAGCCCCAGCATTTT
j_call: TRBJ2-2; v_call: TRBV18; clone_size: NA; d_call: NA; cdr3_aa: CASSPPYTGELFF; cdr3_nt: TGTGCCAGCTCACCACCCTACACCGGGGAGCTGTTTTTT
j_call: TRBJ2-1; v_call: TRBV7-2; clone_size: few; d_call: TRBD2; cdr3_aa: CASSSLPGLAALHNEQFF; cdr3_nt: TGTGCCAGCAGCTCCCTACCGGGACTAGCGGCACTTCACAATGAGCAGTTCTTC
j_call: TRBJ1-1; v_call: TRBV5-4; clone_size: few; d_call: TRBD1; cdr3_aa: CASSSGTGVPIGEAFF; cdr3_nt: TGTGCCAGCAGCTCCGGGACAGGGGTCCCGATCGGTGAAGCTTTCTTT
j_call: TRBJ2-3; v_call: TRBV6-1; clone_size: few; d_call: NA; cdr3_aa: CASSVRGTDTQYF; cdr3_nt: TGTGCCAGCAGTGTGAGGGGCACAGATACGCAGTATTTT
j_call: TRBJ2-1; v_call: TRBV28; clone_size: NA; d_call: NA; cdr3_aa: CASSSLRDEQFF; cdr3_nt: TGTGCCAGCAGTTCTCTTCGGGATGAGCAGTTCTTC
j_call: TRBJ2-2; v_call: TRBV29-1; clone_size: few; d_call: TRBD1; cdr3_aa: CSVEGTGLTGELFF; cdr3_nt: TGCAGCGTTGAGGGGACAGGTTTGACCGGGGAGCTGTTTTTT
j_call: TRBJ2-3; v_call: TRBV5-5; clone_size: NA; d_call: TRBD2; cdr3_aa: CASSIRLAGVGTDTQYF; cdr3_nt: TGTGCCAGCAGCATTAGGCTAGCGGGAGTGGGCACAGATACGCAGTATTTT
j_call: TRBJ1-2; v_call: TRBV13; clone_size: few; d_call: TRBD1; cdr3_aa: CASSTQQGNYGYTF; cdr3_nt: TGTGCCAGCAGCACACAACAGGGGAACTATGGCTACACCTTC
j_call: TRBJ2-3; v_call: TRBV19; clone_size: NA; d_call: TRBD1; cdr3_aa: CASRGTGESTDTQYF; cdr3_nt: TGTGCCAGTAGGGGGACAGGGGAAAGCACAGATACGCAGTATTTT
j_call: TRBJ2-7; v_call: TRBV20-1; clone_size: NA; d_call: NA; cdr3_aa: CSGGDSYEQYF; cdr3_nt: TGCAGTGGGGGGGACTCCTACGAGCAGTACTTC
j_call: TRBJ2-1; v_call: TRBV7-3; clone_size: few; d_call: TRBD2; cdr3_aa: CASSPTSGTYNEQFF; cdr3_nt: TGTGCCAGCAGCCCGACTAGCGGCACCTACAATGAGCAGTTCTTC
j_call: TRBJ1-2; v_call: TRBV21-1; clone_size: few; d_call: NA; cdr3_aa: CANQAYGYTF; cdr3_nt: TGTGCCAACCAGGCATATGGCTACACCTTC
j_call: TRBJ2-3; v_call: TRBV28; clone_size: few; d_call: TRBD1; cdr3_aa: CASSLYRGDTQYF; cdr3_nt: TGTGCCAGCAGTTTATACAGGGGGGATACGCAGTATTTT